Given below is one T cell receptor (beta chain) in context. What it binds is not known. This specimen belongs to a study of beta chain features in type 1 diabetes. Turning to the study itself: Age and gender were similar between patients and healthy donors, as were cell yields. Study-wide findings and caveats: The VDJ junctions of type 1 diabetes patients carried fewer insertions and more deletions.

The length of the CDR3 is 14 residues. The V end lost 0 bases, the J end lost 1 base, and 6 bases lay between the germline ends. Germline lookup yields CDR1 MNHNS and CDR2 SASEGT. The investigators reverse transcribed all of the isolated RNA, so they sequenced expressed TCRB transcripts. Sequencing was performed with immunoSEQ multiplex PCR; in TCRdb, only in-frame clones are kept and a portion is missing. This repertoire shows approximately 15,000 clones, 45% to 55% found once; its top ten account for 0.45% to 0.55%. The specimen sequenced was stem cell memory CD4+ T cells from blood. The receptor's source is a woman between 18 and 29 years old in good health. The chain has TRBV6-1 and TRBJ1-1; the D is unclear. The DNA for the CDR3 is TGTGCCAGCAGTGAAGCTGGCGGGAACACTGAAGCTTTCTTT. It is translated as CASSEAGGNTEAFF.